A selection of T cell receptor beta chains follows, all from one sample in a study of cytomegalovirus exposure and HLA in healthy donors. Profiled with immunoSEQ multiplex PCR; TCRdb holds only in-frame clones, not every one. The data show roughly 130,000 clones, roughly 74% seen once. The sample consisted of PBMCs. Source of these receptors: a woman between 45 and 65 years old in good health and CMV-seropositive. Both conserved end residues are part of each CDR3. The order of the fields is D gene, V gene, J gene, CDR3 protein. D genes are given only for firm matches.

TRBD1,TRBV5-1,TRBJ1-2,CASSLGAGGIYGYTF
NA,TRBV5-6,TRBJ2-4,CASSLDTALRQNIQYF
TRBD1,TRBV15,TRBJ2-1,CATSRPQTGVNEQFF
NA,TRBV6-5,TRBJ1-3,CASRPTHNSGNTIYF
NA,TRBV5-4,TRBJ2-2,CASSLTTNTGELFF
NA,TRBV6-4,TRBJ1-1,CASSEQGTLNTEAFF
NA,TRBV4-2,TRBJ1-5,CASSQSGQLHHQPQHF
NA,TRBV19,TRBJ2-5,CASSYSGETQYF
NA,TRBV5-1,TRBJ2-5,CASSLKTVKETQYF
NA,TRBV6-5,TRBJ2-1,CASRMVAGKVDEQFF
NA,TRBV11-2,TRBJ2-5,CASSSTNGGETQYF
TRBD1,TRBV5-6,TRBJ1-1,CASSPGRGLWAFF
NA,TRBV7-2,TRBJ1-6,CASSLVGQAGIHSPLHF
TRBD2,TRBV5-1,TRBJ2-5,CASSLEGLGGETQYF
TRBD2,TRBV6-5,TRBJ2-3,CASSYLGGTDTQYF
NA,TRBV5-1,TRBJ1-1,CASSLVLPNTEAFF
NA,TRBV30,TRBJ2-1,CAWSVRDNEQFF
NA,TRBV19,TRBJ2-1,CASSIDSTHNEQFF
NA,TRBV18,TRBJ2-7,CASSPRESYEQYF
NA,TRBV7-6,TRBJ2-2,CASTLEFRSGELFF
TRBD1,TRBV18,TRBJ1-6,CASSPTGARSPLHF
TRBD1,TRBV12-5,TRBJ2-1,CASGLTPGQGGYEQFF
TRBD2,TRBV18,TRBJ2-5,CASSFTSGAQETQYF
NA,TRBV30,TRBJ1-1,CAWTPGSAWDEAFF
NA,TRBV6-1,TRBJ1-1,CASSESKRAFF
NA,TRBV9,TRBJ1-4,CASSYRAGEEKLFF
TRBD2,TRBV9,TRBJ2-1,CASSVGLAGIEQFF
NA,TRBV25-1,TRBJ1-2,CASSESPEIYGYTF
NA,TRBV2,TRBJ2-1,CASTRAATSYNEQFF
NA,TRBV11-2,TRBJ1-2,CASSLDRVNYGYTF
NA,TRBV5-6,TRBJ1-2,CASGEQDRLYGYTF
NA,TRBV7-8,TRBJ2-2,CASSRGSSGELFF